One sample yielded the 7 T cell receptor beta chains listed below, sequenced in a study of blood T cell repertoires in COVID-19. Sequencing was performed with immunoSEQ multiplex PCR; in TCRdb, only in-frame clones are kept and a portion is missing. The sample has 300,000 or so clones; about 90% are singletons. Sequenced input: peripheral blood. These receptors were taken from a man aged 18 to 29 who had recovered from COVID-19.

The chain uses TRBV7-3 and TRBJ2-1; D perhaps matches TRBD1 (5 bases). Germline CDR1 and CDR2: SGHTA and FQGTGA. The length of the CDR3 is 15 residues. Trimming took 4 bases from V and 5 from J, leaving 15 bases between them. In nucleotides, the CDR3 is TGTGCCAGCAGCTCCACGCCTGGGGCTCACAATGAGCAGTTCTTC. It yields the protein CASSSTPGAHNEQFF.

The V gene is TRBV27, the J gene TRBJ2-1; D not certain. Germline V gene data show CDR1 as MNHEY and CDR2 as SMNVEV (reference sequence). The CDR3 extends over 14 amino acids. V dropped 4 bases and J dropped 6 bases, with 13 bases sitting between them. This CDR3 reads CASSWSGAANEQFF. In DNA form, the CDR3 reads TGTGCCAGCAGTTGGTCAGGCGCCGCCAATGAGCAGTTCTTC.

The rearrangement joins TRBV4-3 to TRBJ2-2, with D perhaps matching TRBD2 (6 bases). Per the germline V gene, CDR1 is LGHNA and CDR2 is YSLEER. The CDR3 has 15 amino acids. Between the trimmed V and J ends, which lost 6 bases and 4 bases, there was a span of 15 bases. CDR3 coding DNA: TGCGCCAGCAGTCCGGTTGCGGGGCCCACCGGGGAGCTGTTTTTT. The encoded protein is CASSPVAGPTGELFF.

The V and J genes are TRBV4-2 and TRBJ2-2; D is uncertain. There are 15 residues in the CDR3. V was trimmed by 1 base and J by 2 bases, leaving 8 bases between them. Looked up from germline, CDR1 is LGHNA and CDR2 is YNFKEQ. In DNA form, the CDR3 reads TGTGCCAGCAGCCAAGCGCAGGAAAACACCGGGGAGCTGTTTTTT. Translating it yields CASSQAQENTGELFF.

The V gene is TRBV5-4, the J gene TRBJ1-5; 9 bases map to TRBD1. The germline V gene has CDR1 SGHNT and CDR2 YYREEE (reference sequence). V gave up 0 bases and J gave up 4 bases; unmatched junction bases: 2. This CDR3 is 15 amino acids long. The CDR3 sequence is CASSLGGTGNQPQHF. CDR3 coding DNA: TGTGCCAGCAGCTTGGGGGGGACAGGGAATCAGCCCCAGCATTTT.

The gene calls are TRBV19 and TRBJ1-4; D unresolved. This CDR3 is built from 12 residues. Germline CDR1 is LNHDA and CDR2 is SQIVND (reference sequence). CDR3 DNA sequence: TGTGTCACCAGTGCAACTAATGAAAAACTGTTTTTT. It yields the protein CVTSATNEKLFF.

The chain joins TRBV14 to TRBJ2-1, with TRBD2 matching over 7 bases. The germline V gene encodes CDR1 SGHDN and CDR2 FVKESK. The CDR3 is 15 amino acids. Trimming at V came to 5 bases and at J to 1 base, leaving 5 bases not matched to a gene. CDR3 sequence: CASSEHSGSYNEQFF. The CDR3 DNA is TGTGCCAGCAGCGAACATAGCGGGTCCTACAATGAGCAGTTCTTC.